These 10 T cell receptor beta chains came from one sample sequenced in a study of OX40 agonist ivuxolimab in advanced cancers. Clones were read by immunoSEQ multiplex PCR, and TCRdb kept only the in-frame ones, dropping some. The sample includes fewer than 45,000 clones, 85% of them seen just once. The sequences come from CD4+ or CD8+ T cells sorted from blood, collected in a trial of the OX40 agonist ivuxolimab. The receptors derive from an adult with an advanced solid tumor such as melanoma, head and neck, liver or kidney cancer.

The CDR3 nucleotides are TGTGCCTGGAGTGTATTCTGGAGCTCCTACAATGAGCAGTTCTTC. Its protein product is CAWSVFWSSYNEQFF. The J gene is TRBJ2-1, the V gene TRBV30; D call uncertain. Per germline, CDR1 GTSNPN and CDR2 SVGIG (reference sequence). This CDR3 is 15 amino acids long. V lost 0 bases, J lost 0 bases, and 9 bases lay in between.

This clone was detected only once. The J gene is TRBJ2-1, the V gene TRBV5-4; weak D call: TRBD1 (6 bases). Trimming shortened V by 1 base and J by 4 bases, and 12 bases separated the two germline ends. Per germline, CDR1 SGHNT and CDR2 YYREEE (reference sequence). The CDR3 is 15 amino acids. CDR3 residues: CASSLHRTAYNEQFF. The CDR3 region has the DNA TGTGCCAGCAGCTTGCATCGGACAGCGTACAATGAGCAGTTCTTC. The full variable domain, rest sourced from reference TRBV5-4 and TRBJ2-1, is ETGVTQSPTHLIKTRGQQVTLRCSSQSGHNTVSWYQQALGQGPQFIFQYYREEENGRGNFPPRFSGLQFPNYSSELNVNALELDDSALYLCASSLHRTAYNEQFFGPGTRLTVL.

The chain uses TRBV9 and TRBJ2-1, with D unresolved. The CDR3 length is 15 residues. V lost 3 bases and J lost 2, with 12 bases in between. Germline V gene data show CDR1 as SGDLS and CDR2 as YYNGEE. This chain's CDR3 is CASSGRIVPYNEQFF. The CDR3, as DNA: TGTGCCAGCAGCGGGCGTATCGTCCCCTACAATGAGCAGTTCTTC.

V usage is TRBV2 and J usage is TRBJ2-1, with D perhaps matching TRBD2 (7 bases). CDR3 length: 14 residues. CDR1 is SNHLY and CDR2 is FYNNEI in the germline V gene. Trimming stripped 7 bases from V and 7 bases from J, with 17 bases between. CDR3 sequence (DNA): TGTGCCAGCACTGCGGGGGCACGAGGGAATGAGCAGTTCTTC. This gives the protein CASTAGARGNEQFF.

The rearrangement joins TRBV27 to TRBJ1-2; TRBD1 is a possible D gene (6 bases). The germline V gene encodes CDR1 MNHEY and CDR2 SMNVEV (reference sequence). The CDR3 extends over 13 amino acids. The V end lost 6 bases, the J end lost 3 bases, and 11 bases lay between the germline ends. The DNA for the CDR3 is TGTGCCAGCAGCGTACAGGGTTACTATGGCTACACCTTC. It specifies CASSVQGYYGYTF.

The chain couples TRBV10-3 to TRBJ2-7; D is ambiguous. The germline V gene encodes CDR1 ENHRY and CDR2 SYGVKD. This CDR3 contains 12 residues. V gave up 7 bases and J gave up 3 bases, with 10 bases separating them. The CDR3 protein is CAIMTTHYEQYF. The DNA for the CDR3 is TGTGCCATCATGACCACTCACTACGAGCAGTACTTC.

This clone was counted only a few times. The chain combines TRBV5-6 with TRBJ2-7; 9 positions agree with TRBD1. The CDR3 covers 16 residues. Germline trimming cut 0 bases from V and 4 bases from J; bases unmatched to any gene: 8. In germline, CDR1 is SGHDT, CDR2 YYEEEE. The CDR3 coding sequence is TGTGCCAGCAGCTTGGCCGAACGGGACAGGGCTTACGAGCAGTACTTC. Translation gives CASSLAERDRAYEQYF. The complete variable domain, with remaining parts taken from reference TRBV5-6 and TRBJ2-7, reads DAGVTQSPTHLIKTRGQQVTLRCSPKSGHDTVSWYQQALGQGPQFIFQYYEEEERQRGNFPDRFSGHQFPNYSSELNVNALLLGDSALYLCASSLAERDRAYEQYFGPGTRLTVT.

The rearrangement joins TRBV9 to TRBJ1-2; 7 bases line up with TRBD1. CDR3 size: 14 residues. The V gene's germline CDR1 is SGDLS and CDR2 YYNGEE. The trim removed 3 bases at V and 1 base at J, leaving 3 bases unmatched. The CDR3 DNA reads TGTGCCAGCAGCGCAGGACAGGATAACTATGGCTACACCTTC. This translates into CASSAGQDNYGYTF.

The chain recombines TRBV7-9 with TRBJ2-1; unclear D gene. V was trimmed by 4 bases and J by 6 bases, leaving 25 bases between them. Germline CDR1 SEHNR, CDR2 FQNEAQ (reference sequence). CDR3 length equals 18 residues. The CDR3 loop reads CASSSGSQTPFGTNEQFF. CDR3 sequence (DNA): TGTGCCAGCAGCTCCGGTTCTCAGACACCCTTTGGTACCAATGAGCAGTTCTTC. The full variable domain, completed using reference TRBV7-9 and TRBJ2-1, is DTGVSQNPRHKITKRGQNVTFRCDPISEHNRLYWYRQTLGQGPEFLTYFQNEAQLEKSRLLSDRFSAERPKGSFSTLEIQRTEQGDSAMYLCASSSGSQTPFGTNEQFFGPGTRLTVL.

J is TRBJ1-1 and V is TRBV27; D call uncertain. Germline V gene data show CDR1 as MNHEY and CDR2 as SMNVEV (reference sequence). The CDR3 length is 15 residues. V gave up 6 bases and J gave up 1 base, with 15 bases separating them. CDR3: CASRGKSVPNTEAFF. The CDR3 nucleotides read TGTGCCAGCAGGGGCAAGTCGGTCCCGAACACTGAAGCTTTCTTT.